This TCR beta chain was observed in a study of T-cell reconstitution after alpha-beta-depleted transplantation in children. This CDR3 has 14 amino acids. With 5 bases clipped from V and 4 bases from J, the junction kept 5 bases outside the gene matches. CDR1 SGHTA and CDR2 FQGNSA come from the germline V gene. Unique molecular identifiers featured in how the TCRbeta library was prepared. MiXCR, run by TCRdb on the PCR reads, gives a single entry per CDR3 protein. The sample includes hundreds of thousands of distinct CDR3 sequences, about a tenth of them seen just once. This clonotype was counted only a few times.

The rearrangement links TRBV7-2 to TRBJ2-3; the match to TRBD2 covers 8 bases. The clonotype comes from a human donor who donated a stem cell graft to a child with acute lymphoblastic leukemia. The source was PBMCs from the stem cell graft donor, collected from the stem cell graft. The CDR3 DNA is TGTGCCAGCAGCACCGGGGGGGCGGCAGATACGCAGTATTTT. It yields the protein CASSTGGAADTQYF.